This is a list of T cell receptor beta chains from one sample in a study of blood T cell repertoires in COVID-19. Some clones are missing from TCRdb's copy, which holds only in-frame ones; the method was immunoSEQ multiplex PCR. Among 280,000 or so clones listed, roughly 86% were seen once. The sample was peripheral blood. These receptors were taken from a man between 18 and 35 years old with active or convalescent COVID-19. Each CDR3 is given with its conserved first and last residue. Each record gives: J gene, clone size, V gene, D gene, CDR3 protein, CDR3 DNA. The D gene is left open where the match is weak. Clone size, where shown, is once, few, many, or a class for clones that have expanded.

J: TRBJ1-1
size: -
V: TRBV19
D: TRBD1
CDR3: CASSILQPGQVFVTEAFF
DNA: TGTGCCAGTAGTATATTACAACCGGGACAGGTATTCGTTACTGAAGCTTTCTTT

J: TRBJ1-2
size: -
V: TRBV7-2
D: -
CDR3: CASSLAPQGSYGYTF
DNA: TGTGCCAGCAGCTTAGCACCTCAGGGTAGCTATGGCTACACCTTC

J: TRBJ1-4
size: -
V: TRBV5-6
D: -
CDR3: CASSARGTVFF
DNA: TGTGCCAGCAGCGCCAGGGGTACGGTGTTTTTT

J: TRBJ2-7
size: -
V: TRBV4-1
D: -
CDR3: CASSQGSGRYEQYF
DNA: TGCGCCAGCAGCCAAGGGTCAGGGAGGTACGAGCAGTACTTC

J: TRBJ2-3
size: -
V: TRBV5-5
D: TRBD2
CDR3: CASSNSGAGVTDTQYF
DNA: TGTGCCAGCAGCAATAGTGGAGCGGGGGTCACAGATACGCAGTATTTT

J: TRBJ2-1
size: -
V: TRBV5-1
D: -
CDR3: CASSSGTYNEQFF
DNA: TGCGCCAGCAGCTCGGGAACCTACAATGAGCAGTTCTTC

J: TRBJ2-1
size: -
V: TRBV30
D: TRBD2
CDR3: CAWLSGGRYNEQFF
DNA: TGTGCCTGGCTAAGCGGGGGTAGATACAATGAGCAGTTCTTC

J: TRBJ1-2
size: -
V: TRBV11-2
D: -
CDR3: CASSLVPGANYGYTF
DNA: TGTGCCAGCAGCTTAGTTCCCGGGGCTAACTATGGCTACACCTTC

J: TRBJ1-4
size: -
V: TRBV6-5
D: -
CDR3: CASTLGATNEKLFF
DNA: TGTGCCAGCACTCTAGGGGCAACTAATGAAAAACTGTTTTTT

J: TRBJ2-7
size: -
V: TRBV27
D: TRBD2
CDR3: CASSISGGLLEQYF
DNA: TGTGCCAGCAGTATAAGCGGGGGGCTTTTGGAGCAGTACTTC

J: TRBJ1-1
size: -
V: TRBV4-3
D: -
CDR3: CASSQEPVKNTEAFF
DNA: TGCGCCAGCAGCCAAGAGCCAGTAAAGAACACTGAAGCTTTCTTT

J: TRBJ2-6
size: many
V: TRBV6-1
D: -
CDR3: CASSEDSSGANVLTF
DNA: TGTGCCAGCAGTGAAGACAGCTCTGGGGCCAACGTCCTGACTTTC

J: TRBJ1-6
size: -
V: TRBV5-1
D: -
CDR3: CASSPTGSRGNSPLHF
DNA: TGCGCCAGCAGCCCAACGGGAAGCAGGGGAAATTCACCCCTCCACTTT

J: TRBJ1-1
size: -
V: TRBV27
D: -
CDR3: CASTPGAPLNTEAFF
DNA: TGTGCCAGCACCCCTGGAGCGCCACTGAACACTGAAGCTTTCTTT

J: TRBJ1-3
size: -
V: TRBV3-1/TRBV3-2
D: -
CDR3: CASSLSDSGNTIYF
DNA: TGTGCCAGCAGTCTAAGCGACTCTGGAAACACCATATATTTT

J: TRBJ2-7
size: -
V: TRBV4-1
D: TRBD2
CDR3: CASSLTPTSGVREGEQYF
DNA: TGCGCCAGCAGCCTAACCCCCACTAGCGGGGTTCGAGAAGGCGAGCAGTACTTC

J: TRBJ2-5
size: -
V: TRBV27
D: TRBD2
CDR3: CASSLRPKTSGGFETQYF
DNA: TGTGCCAGCAGTTTACGCCCGAAGACTAGCGGGGGCTTTGAGACCCAGTACTTC

J: TRBJ2-5
size: -
V: TRBV6-1
D: TRBD2
CDR3: CASSERRGGVGTQYF
DNA: TGTGCCAGCAGTGAAAGGCGCGGGGGGGTCGGGACCCAGTACTTC

J: TRBJ2-3
size: -
V: TRBV5-8
D: TRBD2
CDR3: CASSLAVAGVKDTQYF
DNA: TGTGCCAGCAGCTTGGCCGTAGCGGGGGTTAAAGATACGCAGTATTTT

J: TRBJ2-2
size: -
V: TRBV2
D: TRBD2
CDR3: CASSPSGGANTGELFF
DNA: TGTGCCAGCAGCCCTTCGGGGGGGGCCAACACCGGGGAGCTGTTTTTT

J: TRBJ2-1
size: -
V: TRBV13
D: -
CDR3: CASSPGLAPNNEQFF
DNA: TGTGCCAGCAGCCCCGGGCTAGCGCCTAACAATGAGCAGTTCTTC

J: TRBJ2-1
size: -
V: TRBV11-1
D: -
CDR3: CAGGGDYNEQFF
DNA: TGTGCCGGCGGCGGGGACTACAATGAGCAGTTCTTC

J: TRBJ1-1
size: -
V: TRBV27
D: -
CDR3: CASRPTLRAEAFF
DNA: TGTGCCAGCAGACCTACCCTCAGGGCAGAAGCTTTCTTT

J: TRBJ2-1
size: -
V: TRBV11-2
D: TRBD1
CDR3: CASSWGDRGGNEQFF
DNA: TGTGCCAGCAGCTGGGGGGACAGGGGAGGCAATGAGCAGTTCTTC

J: TRBJ2-7
size: few
V: TRBV10-3
D: TRBD2
CDR3: CAISELGGTTDEQYF
DNA: TGTGCCATCAGTGAGTTGGGGGGGACTACGGACGAGCAGTACTTC

J: TRBJ1-2
size: -
V: TRBV11-2
D: -
CDR3: CASSSTGGREAYGYTF
DNA: TGTGCCAGCAGCTCAACCGGGGGAAGGGAGGCCTATGGCTACACCTTC

J: TRBJ2-3
size: -
V: TRBV11-2
D: TRBD1
CDR3: CASSWGQGTDTQYF
DNA: TGTGCCAGCAGCTGGGGACAGGGAACAGATACGCAGTATTTT

J: TRBJ1-2
size: many
V: TRBV6-5
D: TRBD1
CDR3: CASSYSGQGAWGYTF
DNA: TGTGCCAGCAGTTACTCCGGACAGGGCGCCTGGGGCTACACCTTC

J: TRBJ1-2
size: -
V: TRBV7-9
D: TRBD1
CDR3: CASSSPGTGVHGYTF
DNA: TGTGCCAGCAGCTCCCCCGGGACAGGGGTTCATGGCTACACCTTC

J: TRBJ2-1
size: few
V: TRBV5-1
D: TRBD2
CDR3: CASSYRGGLGNEQFF
DNA: TGCGCCAGCAGCTACCGGGGGGGCCTAGGCAATGAGCAGTTCTTC